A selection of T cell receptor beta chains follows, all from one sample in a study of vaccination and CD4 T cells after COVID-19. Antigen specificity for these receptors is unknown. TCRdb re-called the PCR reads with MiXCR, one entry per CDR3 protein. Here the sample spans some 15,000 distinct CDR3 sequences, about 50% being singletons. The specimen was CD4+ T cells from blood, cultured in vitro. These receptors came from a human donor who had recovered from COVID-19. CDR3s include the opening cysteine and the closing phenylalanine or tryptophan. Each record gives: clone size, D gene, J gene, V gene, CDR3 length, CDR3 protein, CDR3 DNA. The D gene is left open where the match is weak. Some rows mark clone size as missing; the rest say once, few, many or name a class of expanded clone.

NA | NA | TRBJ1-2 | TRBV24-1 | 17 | CATSDATDATLIYGYTF | TGTGCCACCAGTGATGCCACAGACGCGACATTGATTTATGGCTACACCTTC
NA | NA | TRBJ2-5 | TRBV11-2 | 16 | CASSLVRLRYQETQYF | TGTGCCAGCAGCTTAGTTCGGCTTAGGTACCAAGAGACCCAGTACTTC
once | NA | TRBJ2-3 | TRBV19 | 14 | CASAGTGSTDTQYF | TGTGCCAGCGCGGGAACCGGGAGCACAGATACGCAGTATTTT
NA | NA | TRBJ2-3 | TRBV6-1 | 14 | CASNGERGTDTQYF | TGTGCCAGCAATGGGGAACGTGGCACAGATACGCAGTATTTT
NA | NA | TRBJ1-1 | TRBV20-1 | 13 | CSASNRMNTEAFF | TGCAGTGCTAGTAACAGGATGAACACTGAAGCTTTCTTT
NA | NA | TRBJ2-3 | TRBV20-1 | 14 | CSAKSNLGADTQYF | TGCAGTGCTAAGAGCAACCTCGGGGCAGATACGCAGTATTTT
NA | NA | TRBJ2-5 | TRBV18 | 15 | CASSRDGWKEETQYF | TGTGCCAGCTCGAGGGACGGCTGGAAGGAAGAGACCCAGTACTTC
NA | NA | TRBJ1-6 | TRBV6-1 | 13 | CASSKQEGSPLHF | TGTGCCAGCAGTAAACAGGAGGGTTCACCCCTCCACTTT
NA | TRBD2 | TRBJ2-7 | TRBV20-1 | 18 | CSARDPRLWTSGRDEQYF | TGCAGTGCTAGAGATCCGCGTTTGTGGACTAGCGGGAGGGACGAGCAGTACTTC
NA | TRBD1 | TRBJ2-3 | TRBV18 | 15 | CASSPWTGITDTQYF | TGTGCCAGCTCACCCTGGACAGGTATCACAGATACGCAGTATTTT
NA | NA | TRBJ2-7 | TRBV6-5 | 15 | CASSYSGGGTYEQYF | TGTGCCAGCAGTTACTCGGGGGGAGGTACCTACGAGCAGTACTTC
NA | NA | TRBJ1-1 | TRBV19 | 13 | CARSSVRFVGAFF | TGTGCCAGATCCTCAGTCAGGTTCGTGGGGGCTTTCTTT
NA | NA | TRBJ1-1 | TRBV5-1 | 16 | CASSSHSGLANTEAFF | TGCGCCAGCAGTTCCCATAGTGGGTTGGCGAACACTGAAGCTTTCTTT
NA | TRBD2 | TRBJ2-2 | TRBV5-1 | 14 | CASTGTSNTGELFF | TGCGCCAGCACCGGGACTAGCAACACCGGGGAGCTGTTTTTT
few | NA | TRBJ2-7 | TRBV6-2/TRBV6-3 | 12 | CASSQVIYEQYF | TGTGCCAGCAGCCAAGTAATCTACGAGCAGTACTTC
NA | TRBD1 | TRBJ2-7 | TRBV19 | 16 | CASSSYRDRAAYEQYF | TGTGCCAGTAGTTCCTACCGGGACAGGGCGGCCTACGAGCAGTACTTC
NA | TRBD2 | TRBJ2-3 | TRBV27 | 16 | CASSRGLATATDTQYF | TGTGCCAGCAGTCGGGGACTAGCGACCGCCACAGATACGCAGTATTTT
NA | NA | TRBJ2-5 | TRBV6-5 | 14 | CASSYSRGVETQYF | TGTGCCAGCAGTTACTCGAGGGGCGTGGAGACCCAGTACTTC
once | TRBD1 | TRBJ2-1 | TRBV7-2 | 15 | CASSRVGGAYNEQFF | TGTGCCAGCAGCAGAGTAGGGGGCGCCTACAATGAGCAGTTCTTC
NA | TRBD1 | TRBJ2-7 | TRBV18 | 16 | CASSPLGTGVWYEQYF | TGTGCCAGCTCACCACTCGGGACAGGGGTTTGGTACGAGCAGTACTTC
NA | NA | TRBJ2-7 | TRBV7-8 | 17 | CASSWGGPSDYLYEQYF | TGTGCCAGCAGCTGGGGGGGGCCTAGCGACTATCTCTACGAGCAGTACTTC
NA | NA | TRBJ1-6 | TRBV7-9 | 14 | CASSSDRDFSPLHF | TGTGCCAGCAGCTCCGACCGGGACTTCTCACCCCTCCACTTT
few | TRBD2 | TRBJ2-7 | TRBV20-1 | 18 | CSARDLGTSGSTTYEQYF | TGCAGTGCTAGAGACTTAGGGACTAGCGGGAGTACGACCTACGAGCAGTACTTC
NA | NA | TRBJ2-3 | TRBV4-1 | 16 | CASSQELRSGADTQYF | TGCGCCAGCAGCCAAGAATTAAGAAGTGGAGCAGATACGCAGTATTTT
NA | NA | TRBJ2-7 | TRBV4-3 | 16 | CASSRWQGVSYYEQYF | TGCGCCAGCAGCCGTTGGCAGGGAGTATCCTACTACGAGCAGTACTTC
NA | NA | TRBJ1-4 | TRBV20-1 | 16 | CSARRPGAATNEKLFF | TGCAGTGCTAGACGGCCGGGGGCAGCAACTAATGAAAAACTGTTTTTT
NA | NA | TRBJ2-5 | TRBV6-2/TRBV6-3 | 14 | CASSNQWRGETQYF | TGTGCCAGCAGCAACCAGTGGCGCGGGGAGACCCAGTACTTC
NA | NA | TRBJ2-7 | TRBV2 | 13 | CASSLKGGYEQYF | TGTGCCAGCAGTCTCAAGGGAGGCTACGAGCAGTACTTC
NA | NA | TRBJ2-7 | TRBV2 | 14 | CASSESRAVYEQYF | TGTGCCAGCAGTGAATCGAGGGCAGTCTACGAGCAGTACTTC
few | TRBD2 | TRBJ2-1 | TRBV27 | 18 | CASRRFGLAGGSYNEQFF | TGTGCCAGCAGGCGATTTGGTCTAGCGGGGGGCTCCTACAATGAGCAGTTCTTC
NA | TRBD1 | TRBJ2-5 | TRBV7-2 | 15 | CASSLSAGGRETQYF | TGTGCCAGCAGCCTATCCGCAGGGGGCAGGGAGACCCAGTACTTC
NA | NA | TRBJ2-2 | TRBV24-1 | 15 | CATSEPNRNTGELFF | TGTGCCACCAGTGAACCCAACAGGAACACCGGGGAGCTGTTTTTT
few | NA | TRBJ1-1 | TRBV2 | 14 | CASSVEKRNTEAFF | TGTGCCAGCAGTGTGGAAAAAAGGAACACTGAAGCTTTCTTT
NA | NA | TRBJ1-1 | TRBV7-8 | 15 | CASSLISPTNTEAFF | TGTGCCAGCAGCTTAATTTCGCCCACGAACACTGAAGCTTTCTTT
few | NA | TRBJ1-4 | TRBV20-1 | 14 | CSARGGRGDEKLFF | TGCAGTGCTAGAGGGGGCCGGGGTGATGAAAAACTGTTTTTT
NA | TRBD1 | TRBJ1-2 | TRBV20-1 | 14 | CSARDRGRDYGYTF | TGCAGTGCTAGAGACAGGGGGCGCGACTATGGCTACACCTTC
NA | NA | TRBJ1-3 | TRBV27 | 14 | CASRSPGAGNTIYF | TGTGCCAGCAGGTCGCCCGGGGCTGGAAACACCATATATTTT
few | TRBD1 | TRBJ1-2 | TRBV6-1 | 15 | CASSNTGASNYGYTF | TGTGCCAGCAGTAATACAGGGGCCAGTAACTATGGCTACACCTTC
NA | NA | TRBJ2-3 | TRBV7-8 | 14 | CASSPGQSTDTQYF | TGTGCCAGCAGCCCAGGGCAAAGCACAGATACGCAGTATTTT
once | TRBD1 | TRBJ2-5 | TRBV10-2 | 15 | CASSDGQGVGETQYF | TGCGCCAGCAGTGACGGACAGGGGGTCGGGGAGACCCAGTACTTC
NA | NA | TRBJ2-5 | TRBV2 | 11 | CASSQKETQYF | TGTGCCAGCAGTCAGAAAGAGACCCAGTACTTC
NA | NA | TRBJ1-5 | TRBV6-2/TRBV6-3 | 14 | CASSYGESNQPQHF | TGTGCCAGCAGTTACGGGGAGAGCAATCAGCCCCAGCATTTT
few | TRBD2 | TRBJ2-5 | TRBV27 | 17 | CASSPSLVREVGETQYF | TGTGCCAGCAGTCCATCTCTGGTGCGGGAGGTCGGGGAGACCCAGTACTTC
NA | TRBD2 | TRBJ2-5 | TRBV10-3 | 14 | CAIRSGTHQETQYF | TGTGCCATCAGGAGCGGGACCCACCAAGAGACCCAGTACTTC
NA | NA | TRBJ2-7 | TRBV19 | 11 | CASSNMDEQYF | TGTGCCAGTAGTAACATGGACGAGCAGTACTTC
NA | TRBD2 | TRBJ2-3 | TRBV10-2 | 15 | CATGGLAGPTDTQYF | TGCGCCACGGGCGGACTAGCGGGACCCACAGATACGCAGTATTTT
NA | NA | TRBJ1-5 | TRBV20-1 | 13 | CSALQTFNQPQHF | TGCAGTGCTTTACAGACTTTTAATCAGCCCCAGCATTTT
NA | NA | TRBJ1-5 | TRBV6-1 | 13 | CASSTGSNQPQHF | TGTGCCAGCAGTACAGGGTCCAATCAGCCCCAGCATTTT
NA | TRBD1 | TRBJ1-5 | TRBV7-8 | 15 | CASSPVGQGNQPQHF | TGTGCCAGCAGCCCGGTGGGACAGGGCAATCAGCCCCAGCATTTT
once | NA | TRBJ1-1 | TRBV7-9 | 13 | CASSPSAVAEAFF | TGTGCCAGCAGCCCCAGTGCCGTGGCTGAAGCTTTCTTT
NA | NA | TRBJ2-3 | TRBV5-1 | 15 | CASSLSNVLSDTQYF | TGCGCCAGCAGCTTGAGTAACGTTCTGTCGGATACGCAGTATTTT
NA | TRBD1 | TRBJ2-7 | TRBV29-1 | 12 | CSGTGGSYEQYF | TGCAGCGGTACAGGGGGCTCCTACGAGCAGTACTTC
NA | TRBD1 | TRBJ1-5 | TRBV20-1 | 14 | CSARVASGGQPQHF | TGCAGTGCTAGAGTGGCGTCAGGGGGTCAGCCCCAGCATTTT